This is a list of T cell receptor beta chains from one sample in a study of cytotoxic CD8 clonotypes in ibrutinib-treated CLL. Here immunoSEQ multiplex PCR was the method, and the copy in TCRdb shows in-frame clones only, minus some. The data hold about 310,000 clones, with roughly 80% observed a single time. The source was PBMCs, collected before ibrutinib treatment. All receptors derive from a human donor with chronic lymphocytic leukemia. Both conserved end residues are trimmed from each CDR3. Each record gives: CDR3 protein, CDR3 length, D gene, V gene. A D gene is named only where the DNA matches it firmly.

CDR3aa: ASSAGGGGYT
len: 10
d_gene: .
v_gene: TRBV27

CDR3aa: ASSYRGPNQPQH
len: 12
d_gene: TRBD1
v_gene: TRBV7-2

CDR3aa: ASRAEVGSTDTQY
len: 13
d_gene: .
v_gene: TRBV28

CDR3aa: ASSLSLWDTGGAYNEQF
len: 17
d_gene: TRBD1
v_gene: TRBV27

CDR3aa: ASSLAATSGNTGELF
len: 15
d_gene: TRBD2
v_gene: TRBV7-9

CDR3aa: ASSETGGGQETQY
len: 13
d_gene: TRBD2
v_gene: TRBV25-1

CDR3aa: ASSKTGYEQY
len: 10
d_gene: .
v_gene: TRBV6-5

CDR3aa: ASSRTSGYYEQY
len: 12
d_gene: TRBD2
v_gene: TRBV27

CDR3aa: ASALGTSANNEQF
len: 13
d_gene: TRBD2
v_gene: TRBV5-1

CDR3aa: ASSQVGRGAYEQY
len: 13
d_gene: TRBD2
v_gene: TRBV4-1

CDR3aa: ASSDGGNTEAF
len: 11
d_gene: .
v_gene: TRBV25-1

CDR3aa: SVSRREQF
len: 8
d_gene: .
v_gene: TRBV29-1

CDR3aa: ASSSPASGLNYEQY
len: 14
d_gene: TRBD2
v_gene: TRBV28

CDR3aa: ASSSRGSVHTQY
len: 12
d_gene: .
v_gene: TRBV7-9

CDR3aa: ASSSGEAQGNQPQH
len: 14
d_gene: .
v_gene: TRBV5-5

CDR3aa: ASSFTMNTGELF
len: 12
d_gene: .
v_gene: TRBV27

CDR3aa: ASSLDTNYGYT
len: 11
d_gene: .
v_gene: TRBV5-4

CDR3aa: ASRRTPGQGYEQY
len: 13
d_gene: TRBD1
v_gene: TRBV5-6

CDR3aa: ASSIGGRGNTEAF
len: 13
d_gene: .
v_gene: TRBV19

CDR3aa: ASSIPGIVTDTQY
len: 13
d_gene: .
v_gene: TRBV19